The rows below give T cell receptor beta chains drawn from one sample of a study of CD8+ T cells in alopecia areata. Clones were sequenced by immunoSEQ multiplex PCR, and TCRdb holds only the in-frame ones, with some missing. The table has 170,000 or so clones, over 55% seen once. Sequencing used CD4+ T cells sorted from blood, obtained at week 0. The receptors originated from a human donor with alopecia areata. The CDR3 runs from the conserved cysteine through the conserved F or W. Each record gives: J gene, D gene, V gene, clone size, CDR3 protein, CDR3 DNA. The D gene is left open where the match is weak. Rows give clone size only sometimes, using once, few, many, or a class for an expanded clone.

>TRBJ2-7|.|TRBV18|.
CASSPPGSYEQYF
TGTGCCAGCTCACCACCAGGGAGTTACGAGCAGTACTTC
>TRBJ1-2|TRBD1|TRBV29-1|few
CSVAGTVTLYGYTF
TGCAGCGTCGCCGGGACAGTGACTCTCTATGGCTACACCTTC
>TRBJ1-2|.|TRBV12-5|.
CASGLGDYGYTF
TGTGCTAGTGGTTTAGGAGACTATGGCTACACCTTC
>TRBJ2-5|.|TRBV5-1|few
CASSLDTGEETQYF
TGCGCCAGCAGCTTGGATACGGGGGAAGAGACCCAGTACTTC
>TRBJ2-3|TRBD2|TRBV10-3|many
CAITAGGDTQYF
TGTGCCATCACAGCGGGGGGAGATACGCAGTATTTT
>TRBJ1-5|.|TRBV29-1|.
CSVAGYNQPQHF
TGCAGCGTAGCAGGGTACAATCAGCCCCAGCATTTT
>TRBJ1-1|.|TRBV30|.
CAWSVGAKAFF
TGTGCCTGGAGTGTGGGGGCAAAGGCTTTCTTT
>TRBJ2-2|.|TRBV7-9|.
CASSPGTNTGELFF
TGTGCCAGCAGCCCCGGGACTAACACCGGGGAGCTGTTTTTT
>TRBJ2-2|TRBD1|TRBV10-3|.
CASTSGTEYTGELFF
TGTGCCAGCACTTCCGGGACAGAGTACACCGGGGAGCTGTTTTTT
>TRBJ2-7|TRBD2|TRBV14|.
CASRLTGTKYEQYF
TGTGCCAGCAGACTTACCGGGACTAAATACGAGCAGTACTTC
>TRBJ1-2|TRBD1|TRBV5-1|.
CASSSTGTGESGGYTF
TGCGCCAGCAGCTCTACCGGGACAGGTGAATCGGGAGGCTACACCTTC
>TRBJ1-1|.|TRBV30|.
CAWSDRRDTEAFF
TGTGCCTGGAGTGACAGGAGGGACACTGAAGCTTTCTTT
>TRBJ1-2|TRBD1|TRBV18|few
CASSPDRENGYTF
TGTGCCAGCTCACCTGACAGGGAGAATGGCTACACCTTC
>TRBJ1-5|.|TRBV6-6|few
CASRETTDQPQHF
TGTGCCAGCAGGGAGACGACCGATCAGCCCCAGCATTTT
>TRBJ2-1|TRBD2|TRBV7-8|.
CASSLNGLAIGEQFF
TGTGCCAGCAGCTTGAATGGACTAGCGATAGGTGAGCAGTTCTTC
>TRBJ2-2|TRBD2|TRBV5-1|.
CASSLDLQRGLGGELFF
TGCGCCAGCAGCTTGGATCTCCAGCGGGGTTTGGGCGGGGAGCTGTTTTTT
>TRBJ1-5|.|TRBV27|.
CASRVKMGQPQHF
TGTGCCAGCAGAGTCAAAATGGGGCAGCCCCAGCATTTT
>TRBJ2-6|.|TRBV7-2|.
CASSSQRLADFGANVLTF
TGTGCCAGCAGCTCCCAGAGGCTAGCTGACTTCGGGGCCAACGTCCTGACTTTC
>TRBJ2-3|TRBD2|TRBV4-3|.
CASSQNSGGYGDTQYF
TGCGCCAGCAGCCAAAATAGCGGGGGGTACGGAGATACGCAGTATTTT
>TRBJ2-5|TRBD2|TRBV27|.
CASSLISGVGTQYF
TGTGCCAGCAGTTTGATTAGCGGGGTGGGGACCCAGTACTTC
>TRBJ2-7|.|TRBV25-1|.
CASTPRGSYEQYF
TGTGCCAGCACTCCTCGGGGCTCCTACGAGCAGTACTTC
>TRBJ1-2|.|TRBV19|.
CASSPGGLNGYTF
TGTGCCAGTAGTCCCGGAGGGCTGAATGGCTACACCTTC
>TRBJ2-7|.|TRBV2|.
CASSVQTYEQYF
TGTGCCAGCAGTGTACAAACCTACGAGCAGTACTTC
>TRBJ2-3|TRBD2|TRBV29-1|.
CSVEDLGGDTQYF
TGCAGCGTTGAAGATCTGGGAGGGGATACGCAGTATTTT
>TRBJ2-2|TRBD2|TRBV9|.
CASSVASGLLTGELFF
TGTGCCAGCAGCGTAGCTAGCGGACTCCTTACCGGGGAGCTGTTTTTT
>TRBJ2-7|.|TRBV7-2|.
CASSLATASMEQYF
TGTGCCAGCAGCTTAGCCACAGCTTCGATGGAGCAGTACTTC
>TRBJ1-1|.|TRBV30|.
CAWNVRNTEAFF
TGTGCCTGGAATGTCAGGAACACTGAAGCTTTCTTT
>TRBJ2-7|.|TRBV7-3|.
CASSLREGNSYEQYF
TGTGCCAGCAGCTTACGCGAGGGGAACTCCTACGAGCAGTACTTC
>TRBJ1-5|.|TRBV30|.
CAWSPTGDQPQHF
TGTGCCTGGAGTCCCACGGGGGATCAGCCCCAGCATTTT
>TRBJ1-2|.|TRBV7-2|.
CASSTRTQANYGYTF
TGTGCCAGCAGCACCCGAACCCAAGCTAACTATGGCTACACCTTC
>TRBJ1-1|TRBD1|TRBV29-1|few
CSPNLVQGDTEAFF
TGCAGCCCAAACCTGGTCCAGGGGGACACTGAAGCTTTCTTT
>TRBJ2-5|TRBD1|TRBV13|.
CASSVGQQRVAQYF
TGTGCCAGCAGCGTGGGACAGCAAAGAGTGGCCCAGTACTTC
>TRBJ1-1|.|TRBV6-5|.
CASSPPGQSNTEAFF
TGTGCCAGCTCCCCCCCCGGACAGTCGAACACTGAAGCTTTCTTT
>TRBJ2-3|.|TRBV29-1|.
CSVGRGVPRDTQYF
TGCAGCGTTGGACGCGGGGTCCCGAGGGATACGCAGTATTTT
>TRBJ1-1|TRBD1|TRBV27|.
CATGTGMNTEAFF
TGTGCCACCGGGACAGGAATGAACACTGAAGCTTTCTTT
>TRBJ2-7|TRBD1|TRBV30|.
CAWSYRGVEQYF
TGTGCCTGGAGTTACAGGGGAGTCGAGCAGTACTTC
>TRBJ1-1|TRBD1|TRBV29-1|.
CSAAGTANTEAFF
TGCAGCGCTGCAGGGACAGCGAACACTGAAGCTTTCTTT
>TRBJ1-2|TRBD1|TRBV27|.
CASSSFSGGGQGAYGYTF
TGTGCCAGCAGCTCCTTCTCCGGTGGGGGACAGGGGGCCTATGGCTACACCTTC
>TRBJ1-2|.|TRBV30|.
CAWRAGVGSGYTF
TGTGCCTGGAGGGCAGGAGTGGGGAGTGGCTACACCTTC
>TRBJ2-1|TRBD1|TRBV7-6|.
CASSQRDRGTYNEQFF
TGTGCCAGCAGCCAACGGGACAGGGGGACCTACAATGAGCAGTTCTTC
>TRBJ1-1|.|TRBV7-2|once
CASSEALNTEAFF
TGTGCCAGCAGCGAAGCCCTGAACACTGAAGCTTTCTTT
>TRBJ2-1|.|TRBV29-1|.
CSVETSKRFF
TGCAGCGTTGAAACGTCCAAGCGGTTCTTC
>TRBJ2-4|TRBD1|TRBV14|few
CASSRQGGNIQYF
TGTGCCAGCAGCCGACAGGGGGGGAACATTCAGTACTTC
>TRBJ2-7|TRBD2|TRBV14|few
CASSQLAGPRAYEQYF
TGTGCCAGCAGCCAATTAGCGGGTCCACGAGCCTACGAGCAGTACTTC
>TRBJ1-1|.|TRBV30|.
CAWTRQHNTEAFF
TGTGCCTGGACTCGTCAGCATAACACTGAAGCTTTCTTT